The 9 T cell receptor beta chains reported below all come from one sample, sequenced in a study of cytomegalovirus exposure and HLA in healthy donors. The study ran its PCR with 60 Vbeta and 13 Jbeta primers. Some clones are missing from TCRdb's copy, which holds only in-frame ones; the method was immunoSEQ multiplex PCR. The sample includes roughly 89,000 clones, around 74% seen only once; the top ten take 9.5% to 13%. Sequencing used PBMCs. The source is a man aged 25 to 40 in good health and CMV-seropositive.

The CDR3: CAITADWSSYNEQFF. CDR3 nucleotides: TGTGCCATCACCGCGGACTGGAGCTCCTACAATGAGCAGTTCTTC. The V gene is TRBV10-3, the J gene TRBJ2-1; D is possibly TRBD2 (5 bases). The CDR3 consists of 15 residues. Trimming left V 7 bases short and J 0 bases short, with 13 bases between. The germline V gene has CDR1 ENHRY and CDR2 SYGVKD.

This clone is a singleton in its sample. V gene TRBV7-6 combines with J gene TRBJ2-1; tentative D call: TRBD1 (6 bases). V gave up 0 bases and J gave up 10 bases, with 13 bases separating them. CDR1 is SGHVS and CDR2 is FNYEAQ in the germline V gene. The CDR3 is made up of 14 amino acids. CDR3 in DNA: TGTGCCAGCAGCTTAGCGGGGGCAGACACCGAGCAGTTCTTC. Translation: CASSLAGADTEQFF.

This clone has only a few counts. V gene TRBV6-5 combines with J gene TRBJ1-4; 8 bases are shared with TRBD1. J lost 7 bases, V lost 4 bases, and 5 bases had no gene match. CDR3 length equals 14 residues. Germline V gene sequence: CDR1 MNHEY, CDR2 SVGAGI. The CDR3 sequence is CASSFGQGGEKLFF. CDR3 nucleotides: TGTGCCAGCAGTTTCGGACAGGGCGGTGAAAAACTGTTTTTT.

This clone occurred a few times. The V and J genes are TRBV29-1 and TRBJ1-2, with D possibly matching TRBD1 (5 bases). This CDR3 spans 13 amino acids. Trimming removed 5 bases from V and 3 bases from J, with 13 bases in between. CDR1 and CDR2 from the germline V gene are SQVTM and ANQGSEA. The CDR3 here is CSVRQGGDYGYTF. In DNA, the CDR3 is TGCAGCGTTCGGCAGGGAGGGGACTATGGCTACACCTTC.

The chain couples TRBV7-2 to TRBJ1-4; TRBD1 matches 9 bases. J lost 7 bases, V lost 3 bases, and 3 bases had no gene match. The CDR3 spans 14 residues. Germline values: CDR1 SGHTA, CDR2 FQGNSA. CDR3 region: CASSLDRGVEKLFF. CDR3 nucleotides: TGTGCCAGCAGCTTGGACAGGGGTGTTGAAAAACTGTTTTTT. Together with reference TRBV7-2 and TRBJ1-4, the CDR3 gives the full variable domain: GAGVSQSPSNKVTEKGKDVELRCDPISGHTALYWYRQSLGQGLEFLIYFQGNSAPDKSGLPSDRFSAERTGGSVSTLTIQRTQQEDSAVYLCASSLDRGVEKLFFGSGTQLSVL.

The rearrangement joins TRBV18 to TRBJ2-1, with 9 bases matching TRBD2. J lost 4 bases, V lost 1 base, and 5 bases had no gene match. The CDR3 extends over 16 amino acids. Germline CDR1 reads KGHSH; CDR2 reads LQKENI. The CDR3 nucleotides read TGTGCCAGCTCACCACGGAGACTAGCGGAGTACAATGAGCAGTTCTTC. Amino acid sequence: CASSPRRLAEYNEQFF.

V gene TRBV6-1 combines with J gene TRBJ2-5; 11 nucleotides align to TRBD2. CDR3 length: 15 amino acids. CDR1 is MNHNS and CDR2 is SASEGT in the germline V gene. Trimming at V came to 4 bases and at J to 2 bases, leaving 3 bases not matched to a gene. CDR3 DNA: TGTGCCAGCAGTGGGGTAGCGGGGGGGCAAGAGACCCAGTACTTC. Translated, it gives CASSGVAGGQETQYF.

The chain links TRBV25-1 to TRBJ1-1; 7 bases agree with TRBD1. The trim removed 1 base at V and 10 bases at J, leaving 6 bases unmatched. CDR3 size: 13 residues. The germline V gene has CDR1 MGHDK and CDR2 SYGVNS. CDR3 bases: TGTGCCAGCAGTGAATTGAACAGGGGTAGAGCTTTCTTT. Amino acids: CASSELNRGRAFF.

Only a few counts were recorded for this clone. The V call is TRBV15, the J call TRBJ2-1; D remains unclear. The V and J ends lost 0 bases and 0 bases respectively, with 12 bases between them. There are 17 residues in the CDR3. From germline, CDR1 is LNHNV and CDR2 YYDKDF (reference sequence). The DNA of the CDR3 is TGTGCCACCAGCAGAGATCCCGCTGGGCCCTCCTACAATGAGCAGTTCTTC. It codes for CATSRDPAGPSYNEQFF.